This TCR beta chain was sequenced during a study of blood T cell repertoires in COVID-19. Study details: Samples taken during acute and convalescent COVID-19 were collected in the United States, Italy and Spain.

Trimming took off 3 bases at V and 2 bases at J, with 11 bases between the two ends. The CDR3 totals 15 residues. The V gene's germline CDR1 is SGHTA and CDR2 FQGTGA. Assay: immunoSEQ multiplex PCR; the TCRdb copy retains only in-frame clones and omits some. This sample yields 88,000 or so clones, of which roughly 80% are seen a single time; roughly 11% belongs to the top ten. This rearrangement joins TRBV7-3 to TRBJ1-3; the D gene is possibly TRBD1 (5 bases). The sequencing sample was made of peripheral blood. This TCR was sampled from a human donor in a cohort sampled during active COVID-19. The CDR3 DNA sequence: TGTGCCAGCAGCTTGGGTGGAGGGGCTGGAAACACCATATATTTT. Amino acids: CASSLGGGAGNTIYF.